The T cell receptor (beta chain) under discussion was sequenced for a study of blood T cell repertoires in COVID-19 (dated by TCRdb to the early 2020s). Some background on the complete study: Collaborator samples came from the United States, Italy and Spain and covered acute and convalescent phases of COVID-19. The prospective study material was composed of cDNA or gDNA derived from T cells, B-cell-depleted T cells, or PBMCs. Subjects who had been exposed to COVID-19, were actively infected with it, or had recovered from it provided the deeply sampled blood TCRbeta repertoires that made up the dataset. The repertoires were released in a freely available public database meant as a resource for research on the immune response to SARS-CoV-2. The samples were drawn from the first 160 participants of the ongoing ImmuneRACE study and from 1,254 subjects provided by 6 global collaborators. Nearly every sample came with metadata listing a de-identified subject ID, COVID-19 status, age in years and sex. HLA class I and class II types, where available, came from metadata supplied by the sample provider rather than from assay-based typing. The investigation overall reported the following: How much clinical and demographic metadata was included differed by source and by participant, and the metadata was provided uncurated.

In regard to this clone: Its binding antigen is unknown. No base quality information exists; no much larger clone differs at one position.

Deletion took 2 bases off V and 9 bases off J, with a span of 16 bases between the germline ends. The CDR1 and CDR2 encoded by the germline V gene are SNHLY and FYNNEI. Its CDR3 holds 14 amino acids, cysteine through phenylalanine. Kept here is only the CDR3 DNA, which spans 42 bases and is read in frame from base 1. The immunoSEQ Assay, a bias-controlled multiplex PCR, was used to amplify TCRbeta CDR3 regions from genomic DNA. In the paper's pipeline: Within the assay, amplification of reference gene primers was used to estimate how many nucleated cells each sample contained. Sequence reads were collapsed and filtered to measure the absolute abundance of every unique TCRbeta CDR3 rearrangement. For each sample, productive Simpson clonality was calculated as the square root of Simpson's diversity index over productive rearrangements. In TCRdb, the immuneACCESS table is reduced to in-frame sequences with V and J assigned. These tables do not hold every clone; where another copy was compared, an unresolved V gene accounts for under half, and the others remain unexplained. The DNA gave D and trimming, while V, J and clone size come from that table. The sample data list approximately 230,000 clones, and around 86% of these were observed just once. The ten most abundant clones make up roughly 1.7% of the sample.

In the prospective study, participants were 18 to 89 years old, resided in about two dozen geographic areas of the United States, and were enrolled through a virtual design. To assign participants to cohorts, the prospective study relied on clinical history that participants themselves reported in a screening survey and a study questionnaire. Recovered participants in ImmuneRACE Cohort 3 were defined by two consecutive negative NP/OP PCR tests, clearance by a healthcare professional, or resolution of symptoms. Each participant in the prospective study had whole blood, serum and a nasopharyngeal or oropharyngeal swab collected by mobile phlebotomists. Participants in the prospective study had the option to provide additional blood draws and questionnaires over an approximately 2-month period. Blood samples from the prospective study were shipped frozen or at room temperature prior to DNA extraction.

Source material: PBMCs or T cells enriched from blood (not recorded which). This chain is built from TRBV2 and TRBJ1-2; perhaps TRBD1 is the D gene, with 6 bases matching. The clonotype comes from a middle-aged man who had recovered from COVID-19. The DNA sequence is as follows: TGTGCCAGCAGTGAACAAGGGGCCAGGGGAAGCTACACCTTC. Translated, it gives CASSEQGARGSYTF.